Shown below are 19 T cell receptor beta chains from a single sample sequenced in a study of T cell responses to AZD1222 COVID-19 vaccine. Sequencing was performed with immunoSEQ multiplex PCR; in TCRdb, only in-frame clones are kept and a portion is missing. The sample shows nearly 110,000 clones, roughly 90% of them seen only once. Source: peripheral blood, taken on day 0 of AZD1222 vaccination. Receptors originate from an adult in good health.

V and J are TRBV30 and TRBJ2-7, with D maybe TRBD1 (7 bases). This CDR3 is 12 amino acids long. Trimming removed 5 bases at V and 3 bases at J, with 11 bases between. Germline CDR1 and CDR2: GTSNPN and SVGIG (reference sequence). The CDR3: CAWGGGVYEQYF. The CDR3 region has the DNA TGTGCCTGGGGAGGGGGCGTCTACGAGCAGTACTTC.

The chain couples TRBV10-2 to TRBJ2-1; maybe TRBD1 (6 bases). The CDR3 is made up of 14 amino acids. Trimming shortened V by 2 bases and J by 2 bases, and 7 bases separated the two germline ends. CDR1 is WSHSY, CDR2 SAAADI, per germline. The CDR3 DNA reads TGCGCCAGCAGTGAGGGGGGCCCCTACAATGAGCAGTTCTTC. As protein: CASSEGGPYNEQFF.

V is TRBV6-1 and J is TRBJ2-1, with TRBD1 matching 9 bases. The V segment lost 1 base and the J segment 9 bases; nucleotides outside the gene matches: 10. This CDR3 spans 16 amino acids. Germline V gives CDR1 MNHNS, CDR2 SASEGT. The CDR3 sequence is CASSEGHRGLGIEQFF. CDR3 in DNA: TGTGCCAGCAGTGAAGGGCACAGGGGGCTTGGTATTGAGCAGTTCTTC.

The V call is TRBV3-1 (or the pseudogene TRBV3-2), the J call TRBJ2-5; D possibly corresponds to TRBD2 (5 bases). CDR1 and CDR2 (germline): LGHDT, YNNKEL (reference sequence). Trimming stripped 1 base from V and 5 bases from J, with 11 bases between. CDR3 length equals 14 residues. The DNA for the CDR3 is TGTGCCAGCAGCCAAGCTAGCCTTATGGAGACCCAGTACTTC. Translating it yields CASSQASLMETQYF.

The rearrangement joins TRBV5-5 to TRBJ2-1; TRBD2 matches at 7 bases. The J segment lost 9 bases and the V segment lost 0 bases, leaving 9 bases of the junction unmatched. The CDR3 has 15 amino acids. CDR1 is SGHKS and CDR2 is YYEKEE in the germline V gene (reference sequence). CDR3 DNA sequence: TGTGCCAGCAGCTTGGTTGGCGGGAGTCTGATTGAGCAGTTCTTC. Translated, it gives CASSLVGGSLIEQFF.

The genes are TRBV15 and TRBJ2-7, with 7 bases fitting TRBD1. Germline V gene lookup returns CDR1 LNHNV and CDR2 YYDKDF (reference sequence). The CDR3 has 15 residues. After removal of 5 bases from V and 5 bases from J, the junction contained 12 bases not matched to a gene. CDR3 bases: TGTGCCACCAGCTCACGTACGACAGGGCGGCACGAGCAGTACTTC. It is translated as CATSSRTTGRHEQYF.

In the case of this clone: A much bigger clone sits one base away, suggesting this may be a read error. The sample carries other DNA sequences with the same CDR3. The rearrangement joins TRBV28 to TRBJ1-1; no clear D. The germline gives CDR1 MDHEN, CDR2 SYDVKM. V dropped 6 bases and J dropped 2 bases, with 4 bases sitting between them. The CDR3 has 11 residues. CDR3 region: CASRGNTEAFF. CDR3 bases: TGTGCCAGCAGGGGAAACACTGAAGCTTTCTTT.

This sequence joins TRBV11-2 and TRBJ2-1; 9 positions match TRBD1. The CDR3 is 15 residues long. Germline V lookup: CDR1 SGHAT, CDR2 FQNNGV. V trimming: 5 bases; J trimming: 2 bases; junction bases outside the gene matches: 4. CDR3 coding DNA: TGTGCCAGCAGCCGGACAGGGGAAGCCTACAATGAGCAGTTCTTC. Translation: CASSRTGEAYNEQFF.

This chain links TRBV20-1 with TRBJ2-1, with TRBD1 as a possible D gene (5 bases). The CDR3 extends over 10 amino acids. Germline V CDR1 and CDR2: DFQATT, SNEGSKA (reference sequence). Trimming shortened V by 8 bases and J by 9 bases, and 11 bases separated the two germline ends. The CDR3 region has the DNA TGCAGTTCAGGGATTGGTGAGCAGTTCTTC. Amino acid sequence: CSSGIGEQFF.

V gene TRBV6-5 combines with J gene TRBJ2-3, with D perhaps TRBD2 (6 bases). The germline CDR1 and CDR2 sequences are MNHEY and SVGAGI. Trimming cost V 6 bases and J 5 bases, with 15 bases left between them. The CDR3 is made up of 14 amino acids. CDR3 bases: TGTGCCAGCAGCCACCGGGACTGGGGAGATACGCAGTATTTT. Its protein is CASSHRDWGDTQYF.

The chain employs TRBV11-3 and TRBJ1-3, with no clear D. From germline, CDR1 is SGHNT and CDR2 YENEEA. The CDR3 is 14 amino acids. With 4 bases removed from V and 1 base from J, the gap between germline ends came to 8 bases. The CDR3: CASSSGSSGNTIYF. CDR3 coding DNA: TGTGCCAGCAGCTCGGGGTCTTCTGGAAACACCATATATTTT.

This chain links TRBV12-3 or TRBV12-4 with TRBJ2-7; D call uncertain. Deletions cut 4 bases from V and 9 bases from J, with 13 bases between. The CDR3 is made up of 12 amino acids. The CDR3 reads CASSSGPRRQYF. The CDR3 DNA sequence: TGTGCCAGCAGTTCCGGGCCCCGCCGGCAGTACTTC.

This clone was recorded only once. This chain links TRBV6-5 with TRBJ2-6; D is undetermined. The V end lost 6 bases, the J end lost 1 base, and 10 bases lay between the germline ends. In germline, CDR1 is MNHEY, CDR2 SVGAGI. The CDR3 is made up of 15 amino acids. This CDR3 is CASRNVESGANVLTF. The CDR3 DNA sequence: TGTGCCAGCAGAAATGTTGAGTCTGGGGCCAACGTCCTGACTTTC.

V is TRBV3-1 (or the pseudogene TRBV3-2) and J is TRBJ2-5; D is ambiguous. The V and J ends lost 0 bases and 7 bases respectively, with 12 bases between them. The CDR3 contains 14 residues. CDR1 and CDR2 (germline): LGHDT, YNNKEL (reference sequence). CDR3 DNA: TGTGCCAGCAGCCAAGACCCAGTAGGACCGACCCAGTACTTC. Encoded protein: CASSQDPVGPTQYF.

This clone is a singleton in its sample. J is TRBJ1-2 and V is TRBV7-8, with D possibly being TRBD1 (5 bases). CDR1 and CDR2 (germline): SGHVS, FQNEAQ. The CDR3 extends over 13 amino acids. Trimming stripped 3 bases from V and 6 bases from J, with 11 bases between. The CDR3 region has the DNA TGTGCCAGCAGCTTTTCGGGCAGGGATGGCTACACCTTC. Its protein is CASSFSGRDGYTF.

The chain couples TRBV19 to TRBJ1-5, with 7 bases aligning to TRBD1. The CDR3 is 16 amino acids. The junction had 8 bases not matched to a gene; V was cut back by 2 bases and J by 4 bases. Germline CDR1 is LNHDA and CDR2 is SQIVND (reference sequence). CDR3 nucleotide sequence: TGTGCCAGTAGTATATTAGGGACAGCTCCAAATCAGCCCCAGCATTTT. Encoded protein: CASSILGTAPNQPQHF.

The chain joins TRBV27 to TRBJ1-4; 9 bases align to TRBD1. J gave up 9 bases and V 2 bases, and 10 bases lay outside the gene matches. The CDR3 is made up of 16 amino acids. In germline, CDR1 is MNHEY, CDR2 SMNVEV (reference sequence). CDR3 residues: CASSLASGDREKKLFF. DNA of the CDR3: TGTGCCAGCAGTTTAGCCTCGGGGGACAGGGAGAAAAAACTGTTTTTT.

V and J are TRBV15 and TRBJ2-2; no definite D call. CDR3 length equals 14 residues. Trimming left V 4 bases short and J 4 bases short, with 10 bases between. The germline V gene encodes CDR1 LNHNV and CDR2 YYDKDF (reference sequence). CDR3 protein: CATSKQAITGELFF. The CDR3 bases are TGTGCCACCAGCAAGCAAGCGATCACCGGGGAGCTGTTTTTT.

The V call is TRBV29-1, the J call TRBJ2-3; D is undetermined. CDR1 SQVTM and CDR2 ANQGSEA come from the germline V gene. The V gene lost 8 bases and the J gene lost 0 bases, with 9 bases spanning the gap. The CDR3 extends over 12 amino acids. CDR3 residues: CSNALSTDTQYF. The CDR3 nucleotides read TGCAGCAATGCTCTGAGCACAGATACGCAGTATTTT.